These T cell receptor beta chains were read from a single sample in a study of molecular identifiers for immune sequencing clone quantification. TCRdb reprocessed the PCR reads via MiXCR and lists one record per CDR3 protein. The sample has around 460,000 distinct CDR3 sequences, over 20% seen once; the top ten hold approximately 0.8%. The sample consisted of naive CD8+ T cells from blood, with Jurkat cell RNA spiked in. The receptors were gathered from a human donor in good health. Some libraries in this study had Jurkat cell RNA spiked in. The CDR3 runs from the conserved cysteine through the conserved F or W. The D gene is left open where the match is weak.

d_call	j_call	v_call	cdr3_aa
.	TRBJ2-3	TRBV6-5	CASSKLVERADTQYF
.	TRBJ1-2	TRBV5-4	CASSLSGANYGYTF
.	TRBJ2-4	TRBV28	CASSARADILAKNIQYF
.	TRBJ2-1	TRBV28	CASSLARQTYNEQFF
.	TRBJ2-1	TRBV10-3	CAISESGGEQFF
TRBD2	TRBJ2-7	TRBV28	CASSFRLAGAEQYF
.	TRBJ2-2	TRBV19	CASSWQGSGELFF
TRBD2	TRBJ2-3	TRBV11-2	CASSDLAGRYF
TRBD2	TRBJ2-3	TRBV28	CASSPFVGAGVTDTQYF
TRBD2	TRBJ2-7	TRBV27	CASTSSGSYEQYF
.	TRBJ2-5	TRBV2	CASSDGAGPRETQYF
.	TRBJ2-1	TRBV7-9	CASSPPTGSGVATYNEQFF
.	TRBJ2-2	TRBV6-2/TRBV6-3	CASSYIKTGELFF
TRBD2	TRBJ2-3	TRBV20-1	CSARDLAVVTDTQYF
.	TRBJ2-1	TRBV24-1	CATSPGRINNEQFF
.	TRBJ2-6	TRBV24-1	CATGYSGANVLTF
.	TRBJ1-1	TRBV7-8	CASSLVWGAEAFF
TRBD2	TRBJ2-7	TRBV3-1	CASSQRLALLYF
.	TRBJ1-5	TRBV19	CASSIKGTYSNQPQHF
.	TRBJ2-2	TRBV28	CASSLSPNGELFF
.	TRBJ1-5	TRBV7-9	CASREGNQPQHF